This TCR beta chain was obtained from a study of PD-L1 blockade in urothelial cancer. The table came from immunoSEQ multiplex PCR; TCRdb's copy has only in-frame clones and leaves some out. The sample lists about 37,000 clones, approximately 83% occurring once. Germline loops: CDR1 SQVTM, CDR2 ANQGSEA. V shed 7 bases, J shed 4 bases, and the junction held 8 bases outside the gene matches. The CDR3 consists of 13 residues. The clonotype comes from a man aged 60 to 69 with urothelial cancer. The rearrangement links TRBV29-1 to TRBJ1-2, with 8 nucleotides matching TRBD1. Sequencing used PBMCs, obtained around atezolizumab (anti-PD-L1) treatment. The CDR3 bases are TGCAGCGCCGACAGGGGCTCTGGCTATGGCTACACCTTC. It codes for CSADRGSGYGYTF.